This T cell receptor (beta chain) emerged from a study of shared clonotypes between healthy human individuals. Study-wide context: Three CD4 naive, three CD4 memory, two CD8 naive and one CD8 memory plate were used per donor.

This clone was picked up a small number of times. The target antigen is unknown. In the original workflow: Filtering was not the same, since immunoSEQ gave junction-only sequences without quality scores. Profiling relied on immunoSEQ multiplex PCR, and the TCRdb table lists in-frame clones only, not all of them. The D gene and trimming were derived from the DNA, and the V and J assignments and clone size from that table. The table lists hundreds of thousands of clones, 55% to 85% of them singletons. The germline gives CDR1 SGHTA, CDR2 FQGTGA. This CDR3 region has 15 residues. V lost 6 bases, J lost 7 bases, and 8 bases stayed unmatched. The study, taken as a whole, reports: Richness estimates generally favored naive over memory subsets.

The source material was memory CD4+ T cells sorted from blood. Subset meaning: CD45RA-negative fraction. The origin of this receptor is a woman in her twenties or thirties in good health. The chain is built from TRBV7-3 and TRBJ2-1; 11 bases fit TRBD2. Written as DNA, the CDR3 is TGTGCCAGCAGTTCAGTAGCGGGAGGGTTTAATGAGCAGTTCTTC. Its protein product is CASSSVAGGFNEQFF.